The 28 T cell receptor beta chains listed next were all sequenced from one sample in a study of blood T cell dynamics during melanoma immunotherapy. Time point here: pre-treatment baseline. The table came from immunoSEQ multiplex PCR; TCRdb's copy has only in-frame clones and leaves some out. The top ten hold 4% to 6% of the sample, which has almost 25,000 clones, 87% seen once. The sequences come from blood, collected from a patient treated with checkpoint blockade. Receptors originate from a human donor with melanoma.

The V call is TRBV7-2, the J call TRBJ2-7, with D hard to call. Germline loops: CDR1 SGHTA, CDR2 FQGNSA. The CDR3 sequence is 14 residues long. The V and J ends lost 5 bases and 2 bases respectively, with 13 bases between them. The DNA for the CDR3 is TGTGCCAGCAGCCGCCCTGGCAGGCCCTACGAGCAGTACTTC. Protein product: CASSRPGRPYEQYF.

The chain is built from TRBV2 and TRBJ2-1, with 10 bases that match TRBD2. CDR3 length: 14 amino acids. J gave up 6 bases and V 11 bases, and 10 bases lay outside the gene matches. Germline CDR1 and CDR2: SNHLY and FYNNEI. In DNA, the CDR3 is TGTGCCGGGATAGCGGGAGGCACCACCAATGAGCAGTTCTTC. Translating gives CAGIAGGTTNEQFF.

The chain links TRBV28 to TRBJ1-1; D is unclear. V dropped 7 bases and J dropped 5 bases, with 11 bases sitting between them. The V gene's germline CDR1 is MDHEN and CDR2 SYDVKM. The CDR3 contains 12 residues. Here the CDR3 reads CASNATRTEAFF. The CDR3 nucleotides are TGTGCCAGCAACGCAACCCGGACTGAAGCTTTCTTT.

This clone came up a few times. The chain uses TRBV10-3 and TRBJ2-1; the D call may be TRBD1 or TRBD2 (5 bases each). The germline V gene has CDR1 ENHRY and CDR2 SYGVKD. This CDR3 is built from 16 residues. V lost 0 bases and J lost 4, with 13 bases in between. The CDR3 nucleotides read TGTGCCATCAGTGAGTCGGGGGACGGTGGGTACAATGAGCAGTTCTTC. Its translation is CAISESGDGGYNEQFF.

The rearrangement links TRBV6-1 to TRBJ2-3; 10 nucleotides match TRBD2. Germline trimming cut 6 bases from V and 0 bases from J; bases unmatched to any gene: 15. The CDR3 has 19 amino acids. Germline V CDR1 and CDR2: MNHNS, SASEGT. CDR3 bases: TGTGCCAGCAGGGAACTAGCGGGAAGGGGTTTAACTAGCACAGATACGCAGTATTTT. Its translation: CASRELAGRGLTSTDTQYF.

The rearrangement joins TRBV13 to TRBJ2-7, with 7 positions matching TRBD1. From germline, CDR1 is PRHDT and CDR2 FYEKMQ (reference sequence). V lost 7 bases to trimming and J lost 6 bases; unmatched junction nucleotides: 12. This CDR3 has 14 amino acids. CDR3: CASTTLGTVTEQYF. DNA for the CDR3: TGTGCCAGCACCACTTTGGGGACAGTCACCGAGCAGTACTTC.

In nucleotides, the CDR3 is TGTGCCAGCAGGGACCGGGACAGGTCCTACAATGAGCAGTTCTTC. This gives the protein CASRDRDRSYNEQFF. The gene calls are TRBV7-9 and TRBJ2-1, with 8 positions matching TRBD1. The CDR3 runs 15 residues. Germline loops: CDR1 SEHNR, CDR2 FQNEAQ (reference sequence). J gave up 1 base and V 6 bases, and 5 bases lay outside the gene matches.

V gene TRBV7-2 combines with J gene TRBJ2-3; TRBD2 matches 7 bases. This CDR3 has 16 amino acids. The V gene's germline CDR1 is SGHTA and CDR2 FQGNSA. V was pared by 5 bases and J by 5 bases, with 13 bases of the junction left unmatched. The CDR3 sequence: CASSRDVWEGRDTQYF. Written as DNA, the CDR3 is TGTGCCAGCAGCAGGGACGTTTGGGAGGGGAGAGATACGCAGTATTTT.

V usage is TRBV4-2 and J usage is TRBJ2-7, with D uncertain. The CDR3 has 13 residues. V lost 6 bases and J lost 5, with 14 bases in between. Looked up from germline, CDR1 is LGHNA and CDR2 is YNFKEQ. The CDR3 is CASSQVLRDEQYF. CDR3 DNA sequence: TGTGCCAGCAGTCAGGTCTTACGCGACGAGCAGTACTTC.

J is TRBJ2-7 and V is TRBV6-1, with 12 positions matching TRBD2. The CDR3 covers 13 residues. The V and J ends lost 6 bases and 5 bases, in that order; junction bases with no gene match: 2. From germline, CDR1 is MNHNS and CDR2 SASEGT. The CDR3: CASRTSGSHEQYF. For the CDR3, the DNA is TGTGCCAGCAGGACTAGCGGGAGCCACGAGCAGTACTTC.

The chain uses TRBV11-3 and TRBJ2-7; 15 positions match TRBD2. CDR1 and CDR2 (germline): SGHNT, YENEEA. This CDR3 region has 15 residues. With V trimmed by 5 bases and J by 5 bases, 4 bases remained unmatched. The CDR3 region has the DNA TGTGCCAGCAGCGCCGGGACTAGCGGGAGGAACGAGCAGTACTTC. The encoded protein is CASSAGTSGRNEQYF.

The chain is built from TRBV5-1 and TRBJ2-2; a weak D match, TRBD1 (6 bases). Trimming removed 0 bases at V and 0 bases at J, with 12 bases between. CDR1 is SGHRS, CDR2 YFSETQ, per germline. The CDR3 contains 17 residues. Here the CDR3 reads CASSLVLGGTNTGELFF. In DNA form, the CDR3 reads TGCGCCAGCAGCTTGGTTCTTGGGGGCACGAACACCGGGGAGCTGTTTTTT.

A single count supports this clone. This chain links TRBV10-1 with TRBJ2-2, with D hard to call. This CDR3 contains 12 residues. The germline CDR1 and CDR2 sequences are WNHNN and SYGVQD (reference sequence). V was cut by 3 bases and J by 3 bases, with 2 bases left in between. CDR3 in DNA: TGCGCCAGCAGTGATTACACCGGGGAGCTGTTTTTT. The encoded protein is CASSDYTGELFF.

The V call is TRBV18, the J call TRBJ2-2; D is ambiguous. Germline V gene lookup returns CDR1 KGHSH and CDR2 LQKENI. The V gene lost 1 base and the J gene lost 1 base, with 7 bases spanning the gap. The CDR3 runs 15 residues. CDR3 loop: CASSPRVGNTGELFF. DNA of the CDR3: TGTGCCAGCTCACCACGGGTAGGGAACACCGGGGAGCTGTTTTTT.

V gene TRBV27 combines with J gene TRBJ1-6, with D possibly being TRBD1 (6 bases). CDR3 size: 16 residues. Trimming took off 3 bases at V and 6 bases at J, with 15 bases between the two ends. Germline V gene sequence: CDR1 MNHEY, CDR2 SMNVEV (reference sequence). CDR3 loop: CASSFAGANGNSPLHF. The CDR3 region has the DNA TGTGCCAGCAGTTTCGCAGGGGCGAATGGTAATTCACCCCTCCACTTT.

This chain's CDR3 is CASSAGLGNNEQFF. The CDR3 DNA reads TGTGCCAGCAGCGCAGGACTAGGAAACAATGAGCAGTTCTTC. The rearrangement joins TRBV7-3 to TRBJ2-1; the match to TRBD2 covers 7 bases. The V gene's germline CDR1 is SGHTA and CDR2 FQGTGA. The CDR3 sequence is 14 residues long. Trimming at V came to 5 bases and at J to 5 bases, leaving 6 bases not matched to a gene.

The genes are TRBV9 and TRBJ2-7; D gene uncertain. CDR1 is SGDLS, CDR2 YYNGEE, per germline. CDR3 length: 14 residues. V was cut by 0 bases and J by 2 bases, with 9 bases left in between. As DNA, the CDR3 is TGTGCCAGCAGCGTAGGGCGGATCCCCTACGAGCAGTACTTC. This sequence encodes CASSVGRIPYEQYF.

The chain has TRBV19 and TRBJ1-5, with D maybe TRBD1 (6 bases). Germline CDR1 LNHDA, CDR2 SQIVND (reference sequence). The length of the CDR3 is 12 residues. V was trimmed by 5 bases and J by 5 bases, leaving 7 bases between them. This CDR3 reads CASSSGDQPQHF. For the CDR3, the DNA is TGTGCCAGTAGTTCAGGGGATCAGCCCCAGCATTTT.

This clone has more than one count but fewer than ten. This sequence joins TRBV5-1 and TRBJ2-3, with TRBD1 matching 7 bases. The CDR3 runs 14 residues. Trimming took 4 bases from V and 5 from J; bases not matched to a gene: 7. Germline lookup yields CDR1 SGHRS and CDR2 YFSETQ. The CDR3 sequence: CASSMTGWEDTQYF. In DNA form, the CDR3 reads TGCGCCAGCAGCATGACAGGGTGGGAAGATACGCAGTATTTT.

The V call is TRBV18, the J call TRBJ2-1; D is possibly TRBD1 (6 bases). V was pared by 3 bases and J by 9 bases, with 18 bases between. The CDR3 extends over 15 amino acids. The germline V gene has CDR1 KGHSH and CDR2 LQKENI. CDR3 sequence reads: CASSPSGVRGGEQFF. The CDR3 DNA is TGTGCCAGCTCACCGTCCGGCGTGAGAGGGGGTGAGCAGTTCTTC.

J is TRBJ2-7 and V is TRBV19; TRBD1 matches 11 bases. V lost 6 bases and J lost 4; bases outside the gene matches: 5. CDR1 LNHDA and CDR2 SQIVND come from the germline V gene (reference sequence). The CDR3 loop spans 14 amino acids. CDR3 loop: CASRLGTGGYEQYF. CDR3 nucleotides: TGTGCCAGTAGGTTGGGGACAGGGGGTTACGAGCAGTACTTC.

The chain combines TRBV5-1 with TRBJ2-1, with 11 bases matching TRBD2. The V and J ends lost 6 bases and 6 bases, in that order; junction bases with no gene match: 8. Germline V lookup: CDR1 SGHRS, CDR2 YFSETQ. The CDR3 has 15 amino acids. In DNA, the CDR3 is TGCGCCAGCACCCAACTAGCGGGAGTCCCCAATGAGCAGTTCTTC. Protein sequence: CASTQLAGVPNEQFF.

The chain uses TRBV7-3 and TRBJ2-1; possibly TRBD2 for D (6 bases). The CDR3 extends over 14 amino acids. Trimming left V 3 bases short and J 5 bases short, with 11 bases between. Germline CDR1 reads SGHTA; CDR2 reads FQGTGA. In nucleotides, the CDR3 is TGTGCCAGCAGCTTTAGCGGAGGGAACAATGAGCAGTTCTTC. Its protein product is CASSFSGGNNEQFF.

The rearrangement uses TRBV9 and TRBJ2-7; 14 bases align to TRBD2. In germline, CDR1 is SGDLS, CDR2 YYNGEE. V shed 2 bases and J 0 bases; nucleotides not matched to a gene: 7. This CDR3 has 18 residues. CDR3 in DNA: TGTGCCAGCAGCGTGGGACTAGCGGGAGAGGCCATCTCCTACGAGCAGTACTTC. This codes for CASSVGLAGEAISYEQYF. Using reference TRBV9 and TRBJ2-7 for the parts outside the CDR3, the full variable domain is DSGVTQTPKHLITATGQRVTLRCSPRSGDLSVYWYQQSLDQGLQFLIQYYNGEERAKGNILERFSAQQFPDLHSELNLSSLELGDSALYFCASSVGLAGEAISYEQYFGPGTRLTVT.

The gene calls are TRBV6-1 and TRBJ2-1; D not resolved. Trimming took off 6 bases at V and 0 bases at J, with 6 bases between the two ends. CDR3 size: 13 residues. The germline gives CDR1 MNHNS, CDR2 SASEGT. CDR3 DNA sequence: TGTGCCAGCAGGGATTCCTCCTACAATGAGCAGTTCTTC. Amino acids: CASRDSSYNEQFF.

The V call is TRBV27, the J call TRBJ2-3; tentatively, D is TRBD2 (6 bases). V was pared by 5 bases and J by 6 bases, with 18 bases between. CDR3 length equals 15 residues. CDR1 is MNHEY, CDR2 SMNVEV, per germline (reference sequence). The CDR3 region is CASSPRPGRWDTQYF. The CDR3 DNA sequence: TGTGCCAGCAGTCCCAGACCCGGGAGATGGGATACGCAGTATTTT.

The J gene is TRBJ2-7, the V gene TRBV27, with no clear D. Germline CDR1 is MNHEY and CDR2 is SMNVEV (reference sequence). V dropped 8 bases and J dropped 3 bases, with 20 bases sitting between them. The CDR3 totals 15 residues. The CDR3 sequence: CASASLFLPVYEQYF. As DNA, the CDR3 is TGTGCCAGCGCCTCCCTATTCCTTCCGGTCTACGAGCAGTACTTC.

With respect to this clone: The germline gene is not matched at one end of the junction; a read error may be the cause. The chain recombines TRBV7-9 with TRBJ2-5, with a weak D call TRBD2 (6 bases). CDR3 size: 14 residues. Germline V CDR1 and CDR2: SEHNR, FQNEAQ (reference sequence). The CDR3 is CASSLAWEQETQYF. CDR3 nucleotides: TGTGCCAGCAGCCTAGCGTGGGAACAAGAGACCCAGTACTTC.